Below, 21 T cell receptor beta chains from the same sample are listed, as sequenced in a study of T cell clonality in common variable immunodeficiency. Measured with immunoSEQ multiplex PCR; TCRdb has only the in-frame clones, and not every one. The sample has under 60,000 clones, none seen only once. Sequencing was carried out using peripheral blood mononuclear cells. Receptors originate from a person aged 18 to 69 in good health.

Only a few counts were recorded for this clone. The read is 3 residues too short to cover the CDR3 end, so that end is filled in from the germline J gene. This chain uses TRBV11-2 with TRBJ2-7, with 8 bases aligning to TRBD1. Germline lookup yields CDR1 SGHAT and CDR2 FQNNGV. The V and J ends lost 5 bases and 6 bases, in that order; junction bases with no gene match: 12. The CDR3 is 15 amino acids. CDR3 amino acids: CASSTPRQGKGEQYF. The sequenced part of the CDR3 DNA is TGTGCCAGCAGCACCCCAAGACAGGGGAAGGGCGAG.

A word on this clone: The CDR3 extends 3 residues past the end of the read, so its final part is completed from the germline J gene. The sample holds other DNA sequences that translate to the same CDR3. The J gene is TRBJ1-3, the V gene TRBV5-1; no clear D gene. Germline V CDR1 and CDR2: SGHRS, YFSETQ. The CDR3 is 13 residues long. The germline V and J ends were trimmed by 0 bases and 3 bases, with 4 bases remaining between them. Partial CDR3 DNA: TGCGCCAGCAGCTTGGAGGTTGGAAACACC. Residues: CASSLEVGNT. The whole CDR3 sequence reads CASSLEVGNTIYF. Combining the CDR3 with reference TRBV5-1 and TRBJ1-3 gives the whole variable domain KAGVTQTPRYLIKTRGQQVTLSCSPISGHRSVSWYQQTPGQGLQFLFEYFSETQRNKGNFPGRFSGRQFSNSRSEMNVSTLELGDSALYLCASSLEVGNTIYFGEGSWLTVV.

This clone was seen at least ten times. The junction does not match germline at one end; this may be a read error. The read finishes 3 residues shy of the CDR3 end, and the germline J gene is used to complete it. The chain couples TRBV7-3 to TRBJ2-3; D tentatively reads TRBD1 or TRBD2 (7 bases each). In germline, CDR1 is SGHTA, CDR2 FQGTGA. CDR3 length: 16 residues. The CDR3 bases that were read are TGTGCCAGCAACTTAGGGGGCGGGAGCGGAACAGATACG. Translated: CASNLGGGSGTDT. The CDR3 in its entirety is CASNLGGGSGTDTQYF.

This clone was counted ten times or more. The observed sequence ends 3 residues before the CDR3 terminus, with the missing tail filled in from the germline J gene. V usage is TRBV7-4 and J usage is TRBJ1-5, with 7 bases fitting TRBD1. Germline CDR1 is SGHVT and CDR2 is SQSDAQ. CDR3 length equals 18 residues. The sequenced CDR3 bases are TGTGCCAGCAGCTTAACGGTAAAAGGTGGGGACAGCCAAAGACCC. It encodes CASSLTVKGGDSQRP. The CDR3 in its entirety is CASSLTVKGGDSQRPQHF.

As for this clone: The CDR3 is cut off 3 residues early in the read; its end comes from the germline J gene. The V gene is TRBV11-2, the J gene TRBJ1-2, with D possibly TRBD1 on 5 matching bases. There are 14 residues in the CDR3. Germline-derived CDR1 and CDR2 are SGHAT and FQNNGV. V shed 0 bases and J shed 5 bases, with 10 bases lying between them. The CDR3 sequence: CASSLDRVGYGYTF. Incomplete CDR3 DNA: TGTGCCAGCAGCTTAGACAGGGTGGGGTATGGC.

This clone has a count of ten or more. The missing CDR3 end, 3 residues past where the read stops, is filled in from the germline J gene. The J gene is TRBJ2-5, the V gene TRBV7-2, with D unclear. V was shortened by 0 bases and J by 5 bases, with 13 bases between the two germline ends. The CDR3 contains 15 residues. Germline V gene lookup returns CDR1 SGHTA and CDR2 FQGNSA. The part of the CDR3 DNA that was read is TGTGCCAGCAGCTTAGCGGCAGTCATTTTGGAGACC. Encoded protein: CASSLAAVILET. The entire CDR3 reads CASSLAAVILETQYF.

This clone was recorded at least ten times. With the read ending 3 residues before the CDR3 end, the germline J gene is used to fill in that end. This sequence joins TRBV20-1 and TRBJ1-4, with a tentative D call TRBD1 (6 bases). The V gene lost 5 bases and the J gene lost 3 bases, with 13 bases spanning the gap. Germline V gives CDR1 DFQATT, CDR2 SNEGSKA (reference sequence). CDR3 length: 14 amino acids. The part of the CDR3 DNA that was read is TGCAGTGCTTTTAAGACAGGTGCTAATGAAAAA. As protein: CSAFKTGANEK. The whole CDR3 protein reads CSAFKTGANEKLFF.

This clone showed up many times. The read terminates 3 residues ahead of where the CDR3 ends, so the germline J gene completes it. The rearrangement links TRBV4-2 to TRBJ2-6, with D perhaps TRBD1 (6 bases). The CDR3 totals 18 residues. Trimming removed 0 bases at V and 4 bases at J, with 16 bases between. Germline CDR1 is LGHNA and CDR2 is YNFKEQ. CDR3 DNA, as far as it was read: TGTGCCAGCAGCCAAGAACCCATAACAGGGCCCGGGGCCAACGTC. This translates into CASSQEPITGPGANV. The full CDR3 is CASSQEPITGPGANVLTF.

This clone was observed at least ten times. The CDR3 goes on 3 residues after the read ends, and that part is filled in from the germline J gene. J is TRBJ2-7 and V is TRBV7-2; D is ambiguous. Germline V gene data show CDR1 as SGHTA and CDR2 as FQGNSA. The V and J ends lost 5 bases and 4 bases respectively, with 12 bases between them. The CDR3 extends over 13 amino acids. The CDR3 DNA, read in part, is TGTGCCAGCAGCCCCGTTGGTAGTTACGAG. Translated: CASSPVGSYE. The CDR3, in full, reads CASSPVGSYEQYF.

This clone was counted only a few times. With the read ending 3 residues before the CDR3 end, the germline J gene is used to fill in that end. This chain uses TRBV20-1 with TRBJ2-7, with D possibly being TRBD2 (7 bases). This CDR3 region has 13 residues. Germline V gene data show CDR1 as DFQATT and CDR2 as SNEGSKA (reference sequence). Trimming cost V 5 bases and J 0 bases, with 11 bases left between them. The CDR3 reads CSAAGAASYEQYF. The DNA read from the CDR3 is TGCAGTGCTGCGGGGGCAGCCTCCTACGAG.

The table lists this clone with many counts. The read terminates 3 residues ahead of where the CDR3 ends, so the germline J gene completes it. V is TRBV20-1 and J is TRBJ2-1, with 7 nucleotides matching TRBD1. With 6 bases clipped from V and 3 bases from J, the junction kept 11 bases outside the gene matches. The CDR3 contains 15 residues. Germline CDR1 is DFQATT and CDR2 is SNEGSKA (reference sequence). The CDR3 sequence: CSARVRDRDYNEQFF. The CDR3 bases that were read are TGCAGTGCGAGGGTCCGGGACAGAGACTACAATGAG.

Ten or more counts support this clone. The covered CDR3 bases are TGTGCCAGCAGTGAGACAGGTAACCAAGAGACC. It specifies CASSETGNQET. From start to end, the CDR3 is CASSETGNQETQYF. The chain couples TRBV2 to TRBJ2-5; D possibly corresponds to TRBD1 (6 bases). The CDR3 is cut off 3 residues early in the read; its end comes from the germline J gene. Germline loops: CDR1 SNHLY, CDR2 FYNNEI. This CDR3 region has 14 residues. With 3 bases removed from V and 0 bases from J, the gap between germline ends came to 8 bases.

Concerning this clone: The junction and the germline gene differ at one end; a read error may be behind it. The read ends 3 residues shy of where the CDR3 ends; the end is completed using the germline J gene. V gene TRBV7-7 combines with J gene TRBJ2-1; 8 bases agree with TRBD2. The length of the CDR3 is 15 residues. Germline V CDR1 and CDR2: SSHAT, FNYEAQ (reference sequence). The sequenced part of the CDR3 DNA is TGTGCTAGCAGCCCAGCGGCGGGAGGAATTGGTGAG. Translating it yields CASSPAAGGIGE. The CDR3 in full is CASSPAAGGIGEQFF. Variable domain in full (rest from reference TRBV7-7 and TRBJ2-1): GAGVSQSPRYKVTKRGQDVTLRCDPISSHATLYWYQQALGQGPEFLTYFNYEAQPDKSGLPSDRFSAERPEGSISTLTIQRTEQRDSAMYRCASSPAAGGIGEQFFGPGTRLTVL.

This clone was picked up a small number of times. The read is 3 residues too short to cover the CDR3 end, so that end is filled in from the germline J gene. V and J are TRBV20-1 and TRBJ2-3; a possible D gene is TRBD1 (7 bases). Germline CDR1 DFQATT, CDR2 SNEGSKA (reference sequence). The CDR3 is 16 amino acids. CDR3 loop: CSASKGASAFQETQYF. CDR3 DNA, as far as it was read: TGCAGTGCTAGTAAGGGGGCTAGCGCCTTCCAAGAGACG.

This clone was counted many times. The read is 3 residues too short to cover the CDR3 end, so that end is filled in from the germline J gene. V usage is TRBV6-2 or TRBV6-3 and J usage is TRBJ1-2; the D is unclear. V was shortened by 8 bases and J by 3 bases, with 16 bases between the two germline ends. The germline V gene encodes CDR1 MNHEY and CDR2 SVGEGT. CDR3 length: 14 amino acids. The covered CDR3 bases are TGTGCCAGCCGAGGATGGGCCAGCTACTATGGC. Encoded protein: CASRGWASYYG. The full CDR3 sequence reads CASRGWASYYGYTF.

This clone appeared many times. The read is 3 residues too short to cover the CDR3 end, so that end is filled in from the germline J gene. V usage is TRBV5-4 and J usage is TRBJ2-3, with 9 bases fitting TRBD2. V dropped 4 bases and J dropped 5; count of bases not matched to a gene: 5. This CDR3 spans 14 amino acids. The germline V gene has CDR1 SGHNT and CDR2 YYREEE (reference sequence). The CDR3 is CASSGAGGKDTQYF. The DNA read from the CDR3 is TGTGCCAGCAGCGGAGCGGGAGGTAAAGATACG.

This clone was counted many times. The CDR3 extends 3 residues past the end of the read, so its final part is completed from the germline J gene. The genes are TRBV6-2 or TRBV6-3 and TRBJ1-1, with a tentative D call TRBD1 (5 bases). Germline values: CDR1 MNHEY, CDR2 SVGEGT. The CDR3 sequence is 14 residues long. V was clipped by 7 bases and J by 4 bases, with 16 bases between them. This chain's CDR3 is CASKRGTSRTEAFF. CDR3 DNA (partial): TGTGCCAGCAAGCGGGGGACCTCACGCACTGAA.

This clone was recorded a few times. The observed sequence ends 3 residues before the CDR3 terminus, with the missing tail filled in from the germline J gene. The chain has TRBV13 and TRBJ2-1; 9 bases align to TRBD2. This CDR3 comprises 16 residues. In germline, CDR1 is PRHDT, CDR2 FYEKMQ (reference sequence). J was trimmed by 8 bases and V by 2 bases; bases with no gene match: 10. The CDR3 DNA, read in part, is TGTGCCAGCAGCTTACGATTAGCGGGAGTAAAGTATGAG. Translated, it gives CASSLRLAGVKYE. The CDR3 reads in full as CASSLRLAGVKYEQFF.

The sample holds many counts of this clone. The same CDR3 is also encoded by other DNA sequences in this sample. The sequenced CDR3 bases are TGTGCCAGCAGTTACTCACGACTAGCGGGAACCTACGAG. It encodes CASSYSRLAGTYE. The full CDR3 protein is CASSYSRLAGTYEQYF. The V gene is TRBV6-2 or TRBV6-3, the J gene TRBJ2-7; 11 bases match TRBD2. The read ends 3 residues before the CDR3 terminus; that terminus is restored from the germline J gene. The CDR3 runs to 16 residues. J was trimmed by 2 bases and V by 0 bases; bases with no gene match: 3. The germline V gene encodes CDR1 MNHEY and CDR2 SVGEGT.

This clone was recorded at least ten times. The CDR3 end falls 3 residues outside the read, so it is completed with the germline J gene. The rearrangement joins TRBV19 to TRBJ1-2; D may be TRBD1 (5 bases). Trimming left V 4 bases short and J 0 bases short, with 12 bases between. This CDR3 comprises 15 residues. From germline, CDR1 is LNHDA and CDR2 SQIVND (reference sequence). CDR3 amino acids: CASSTDSNANYGYTF. The sequenced part of the CDR3 DNA is TGTGCCAGTAGTACCGACAGTAATGCTAACTATGGC. Together with reference TRBV19 and TRBJ1-2, the CDR3 gives the full variable domain: DGGITQSPKYLFRKEGQNVTLSCEQNLNHDAMYWYRQDPGQGLRLIYYSQIVNDFQKGDIAEGYSVSREKKESFPLTVTSAQKNPTAFYLCASSTDSNANYGYTFGSGTRLTVV.

This clone showed up just a few times. The read terminates 3 residues ahead of where the CDR3 ends, so the germline J gene completes it. The rearrangement links TRBV2 to TRBJ2-3; no clear D. Germline V CDR1 and CDR2: SNHLY, FYNNEI. CDR3 size: 12 residues. CDR3 loop: CASSSAPVTQYF. CDR3 DNA (partial): TGTGCCAGCAGTTCTGCGCCTGTGACG.